This TCR beta chain comes out of a study of siplizumab effects on memory and regulatory T cells. Whole-study results and caveats: Memory cells seemed less diverse than naive T cells, which also seemed major contributors to the alloresponse. The suppressive capacity of proliferating Tregs from siplizumab cultures remained unconfirmed. There were only a minor fraction of alloreactive clones that mapped to unstimulated subsets.

Only in-frame clones appear in the TCRdb table, and some are missing; sequencing was by immunoSEQ multiplex PCR. The sample shows some 96,000 clones, 94% of them seen only once. Notes on this clone: What it recognizes is unknown.

The CDR3 sequence is 17 residues long. Germline V lookup: CDR1 SQVTM, CDR2 ANQGSEA. Trimming left V 0 bases short and J 3 bases short, with 17 bases between. The J gene is TRBJ2-2, the V gene TRBV29-1; TRBD2 is a possible D gene (5 bases). This receptor was taken from a human donor in good health. Sequenced input: non-Treg CD4+ T cells sorted from blood. CDR3 coding DNA: TGCAGCGTTGAAGATCCGGGGTTTAGCCCATACACCGGGGAGCTGTTTTTT. It translates to CSVEDPGFSPYTGELFF.